This T cell receptor beta chain stems from a study of shared clonotypes between healthy human individuals. Study-level information: Each donor had three CD4 naive, three CD4 memory, two CD8 naive and one CD8 memory plate. Study-wide points: Represented genetic and exposure-history diversity was restricted by having few donors. Sequencing depth was predicted to influence how clonotypes are shared among donors.

V lost 5 bases, J lost 5 bases, and 6 bases stayed unmatched. This CDR3 comprises 16 residues. Germline V CDR1 and CDR2: SGHVS, FNYEAQ. Original processing methods: Filtering differed since immunoSEQ provided only junctions, with no quality scores. The table came from immunoSEQ multiplex PCR; TCRdb's copy has only in-frame clones and leaves some out. V and J calls and clone size come straight from that table; D and trimming were deduced from the DNA. The sample lists approximately 2,000,000 clones, approximately 92% occurring once. Note on this clone: As yet, its antigen is unknown.

The naive CD8 population came from CD45RO-negative cells selected for CCR7, without terminally differentiated effector memory CD45RA+ cells. Sample: naive CD8+ T cells from PBMCs. This clonotype was sampled from a man aged 18 to 30 in good health. Some clones in this sample may be carry-over from other donors' samples. This rearrangement joins TRBV7-6 to TRBJ2-1, with 13 positions matching TRBD2. CDR3 coding DNA: TGTGCCAGCAGCAAACTAGCGGGAGGGAGTAACAATGAGCAGTTCTTC. Protein: CASSKLAGGSNNEQFF.